This T cell receptor beta chain was recorded in a study of OX40 agonist ivuxolimab in advanced cancers. Measured with immunoSEQ multiplex PCR; TCRdb has only the in-frame clones, and not every one. The sample yields about 21,000 clones, more than 70% seen once. As for this clone: Its antigen is still unknown.

Study-level results: CD8+ T cells (on average) carried more expanded clones than CD4+ T cells.

This TCR came from an adult with an advanced solid tumor such as melanoma, head and neck, liver or kidney cancer. The source was CD4+ or CD8+ T cells sorted from blood, collected in a trial of the OX40 agonist ivuxolimab.

CDR3 amino acids: CASSTDLGTGIYNEQFF. The CDR3 DNA reads as TGTGCCAGCAGCACTGACCTCGGGACAGGAATATACAATGAGCAGTTCTTC. The rearrangement joins TRBV5-6 to TRBJ2-1, with 8 bases fitting TRBD1. Per the germline V gene, CDR1 is SGHDT and CDR2 is YYEEEE. J gave up 4 bases and V 4 bases, and 13 bases lay outside the gene matches. The CDR3 is 17 amino acids. Drawing the rest from reference TRBV5-6 and TRBJ2-1, the complete variable domain is DAGVTQSPTHLIKTRGQQVTLRCSPKSGHDTVSWYQQALGQGPQFIFQYYEEEERQRGNFPDRFSGHQFPNYSSELNVNALLLGDSALYLCASSTDLGTGIYNEQFFGPGTRLTVL.